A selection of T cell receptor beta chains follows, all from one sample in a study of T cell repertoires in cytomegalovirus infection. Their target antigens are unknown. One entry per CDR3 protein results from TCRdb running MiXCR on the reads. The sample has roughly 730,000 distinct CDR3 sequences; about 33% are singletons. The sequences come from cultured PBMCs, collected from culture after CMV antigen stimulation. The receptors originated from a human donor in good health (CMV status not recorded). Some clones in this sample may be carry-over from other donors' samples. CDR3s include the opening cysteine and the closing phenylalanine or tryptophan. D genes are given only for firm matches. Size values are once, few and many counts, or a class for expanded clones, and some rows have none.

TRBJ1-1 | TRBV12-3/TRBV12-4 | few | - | TGTGCCAGCCAGGCCGGATTGGTAAGGAACACTGAAGCTTTCTTT | CASQAGLVRNTEAFF
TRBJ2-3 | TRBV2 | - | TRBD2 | TGTGCCAGCAGTCGGACTAGCGGGGGGGCCGTAGATACGCAGTATTTT | CASSRTSGGAVDTQYF
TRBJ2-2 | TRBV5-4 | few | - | TGTGCCAGCAGCAAGGGGTACGGGGAGCTGTTTTTT | CASSKGYGELFF
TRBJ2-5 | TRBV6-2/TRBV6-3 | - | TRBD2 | TGTGCCAGCAGCAAGAGAGCGGGGGGCGTGACCCAGTACTTC | CASSKRAGGVTQYF
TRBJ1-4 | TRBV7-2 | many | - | TGTGCCAGCCGTGTTAGGGACAATGAAAAACTGTTTTTT | CASRVRDNEKLFF
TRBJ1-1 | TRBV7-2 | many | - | TGTGCCAGCAGCCATAAGATGGTCGCTGAAGCTTTCTTT | CASSHKMVAEAFF
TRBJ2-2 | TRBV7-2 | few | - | TGTGCCAGCAGCTTAGAGGGGAGGTGGAACACCGGGGAGCTGTTTTTT | CASSLEGRWNTGELFF
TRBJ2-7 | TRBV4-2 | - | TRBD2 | TGTGCCAGCAGCCAACGACTAGCGGGGGCCCCCCCCTACGAGCAGTACTTC | CASSQRLAGAPPYEQYF
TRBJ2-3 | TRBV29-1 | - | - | TGCAGCGTTGACCAGGAGTCGTCAGATACGCAGTATTTT | CSVDQESSDTQYF
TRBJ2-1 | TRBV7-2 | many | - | TGTGCCAGCAGCTACCCCGGGACCGGAGACAATGAGCAGTTCTTC | CASSYPGTGDNEQFF
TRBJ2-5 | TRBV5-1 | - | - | TGCGCCAGCAGCTTGGCAGCGCCAGGGGAGACCCAGTACTTC | CASSLAAPGETQYF
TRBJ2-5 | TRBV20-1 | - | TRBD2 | TGCAGTGCTGACGGAAGCGGGATCTGGGGAGAGACCCAGTACTTC | CSADGSGIWGETQYF
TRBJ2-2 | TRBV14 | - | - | TGTGCCAGCAGCCAACAGACAACCACCGGGGAGCTGTTTTTT | CASSQQTTTGELFF
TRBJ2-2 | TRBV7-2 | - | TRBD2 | TGTGCCAGCAGCTTAATGGGACTAGGGTTGGCCGGGGAGCTGTTTTTT | CASSLMGLGLAGELFF
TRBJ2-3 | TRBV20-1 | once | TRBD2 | TGCGGTGCCGCCGGCAGCGGGAGGCGGACAGATACGCAGTATTTT | CGAAGSGRRTDTQYF
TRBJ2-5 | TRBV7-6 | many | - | TGTGCCAGCAGCTTAGCCCTAGAGACCCAGTACTTC | CASSLALETQYF
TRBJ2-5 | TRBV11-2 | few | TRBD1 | TGTGCCAGCAGCTCAGGGACAGGGTGGACGGCCCAGTACTTC | CASSSGTGWTAQYF
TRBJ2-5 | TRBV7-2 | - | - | TGTGCCAGCAGCTTAGGGGGGCCTCGGGGGACCCAGTACTTC | CASSLGGPRGTQYF
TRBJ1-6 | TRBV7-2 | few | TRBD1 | TGTGCCAGCAGCAGGGACAGGAGCGATTCACCCCTCCACTTT | CASSRDRSDSPLHF
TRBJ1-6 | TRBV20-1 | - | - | TGCAGTGCTACGATGGGTCCTTATAATTCACCCCTCCACTTT | CSATMGPYNSPLHF
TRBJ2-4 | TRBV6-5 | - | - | TGTGCCAGCAGTTACGGGGGCCAGTTGAACATTCAGTACTTC | CASSYGGQLNIQYF
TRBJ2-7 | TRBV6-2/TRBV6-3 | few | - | TGTGCCAGCAGCCCAGGACAGCTAATCGAGCAGTACTTC | CASSPGQLIEQYF
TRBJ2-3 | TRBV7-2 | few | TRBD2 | TGTGCCAGCAGCTTTTTTAGCGGGGGGGCGACAGATACGCAGTATTTT | CASSFFSGGATDTQYF
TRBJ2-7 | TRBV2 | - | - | TGTGCCAGCAGCGAGCCGGGACACTTATACGAGCAGTACTTC | CASSEPGHLYEQYF
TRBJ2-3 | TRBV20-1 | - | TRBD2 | TGCAGTGCTAGAGTTAGGGCTAGCGGGGGGATGTCCCCAGATACGCAGTATTTT | CSARVRASGGMSPDTQYF
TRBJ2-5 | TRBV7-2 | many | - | TGTGCCAGCAGCTTAGCGGTGATAGGAACCCAGTACTTC | CASSLAVIGTQYF
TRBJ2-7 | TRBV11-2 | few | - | TGTGCCAGCAGCCGGTACAGGGACGAGCAGTACTTC | CASSRYRDEQYF
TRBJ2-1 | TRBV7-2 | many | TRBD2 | TGTGCCAGCAGCAAGGGACTAGCGGGGACTAATGAGCAGTTCTTC | CASSKGLAGTNEQFF
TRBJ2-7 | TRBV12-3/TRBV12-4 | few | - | TGTGCCAGCAGTTTATCCTACGGACCCTACGAGCAGTACTTC | CASSLSYGPYEQYF
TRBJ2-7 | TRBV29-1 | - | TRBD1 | TGCAGCGTTGAAAGGACAGGTACCTACGAGCAGTACTTC | CSVERTGTYEQYF
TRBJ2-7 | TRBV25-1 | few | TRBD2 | TGTGCCAGCAGCAAGACTAGCGGGAGCTACGAGCAGTACTTC | CASSKTSGSYEQYF
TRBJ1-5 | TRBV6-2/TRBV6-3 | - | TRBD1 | TGTGCCAGCAGTTCCAGGGGGACAGGGCAGCCCCAGCATTTT | CASSSRGTGQPQHF
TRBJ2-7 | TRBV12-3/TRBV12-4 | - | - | TGTGCCAGCAGTTTAGCGGGGGTCCCCCCCTACGAGCAGTACTTC | CASSLAGVPPYEQYF
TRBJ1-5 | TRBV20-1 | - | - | TGCAGTGCTAGTCTCCAGGGAAGGATCAATCAGCCCCAGCATTTT | CSASLQGRINQPQHF
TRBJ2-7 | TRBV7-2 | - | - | TGTGCCAGCAGCTCCATCGGGGTCGGCGAGCAGTACTTC | CASSSIGVGEQYF
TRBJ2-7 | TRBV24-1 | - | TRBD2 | TGTGCCACCAGTAAGAACTTAGCGGGACCAATCTACGAGCAGTACTTC | CATSKNLAGPIYEQYF
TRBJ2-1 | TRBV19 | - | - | TGTGCCAGTACCCCAGAGGGACACAATGAGCAGTTCTTC | CASTPEGHNEQFF
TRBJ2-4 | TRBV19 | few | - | TGTGCCAGTAGCCAAACATCGGACATTCAGTACTTC | CASSQTSDIQYF
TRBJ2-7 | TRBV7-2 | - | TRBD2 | TGTGCCAGCAGCCGCACGGGGGGGGTCTACGAGCAGTACTTC | CASSRTGGVYEQYF
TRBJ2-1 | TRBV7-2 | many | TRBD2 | TGTGCCAGCAGCTTAGGTAGCGGGCGGGGGGCCAATGAGCAGTTCTTC | CASSLGSGRGANEQFF
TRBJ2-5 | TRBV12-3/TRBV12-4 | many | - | TGTGCCAGCAGTTTAGCTCTGACGAGAAGTAGGGAGACCCAGTACTTC | CASSLALTRSRETQYF